The 3 T cell receptor beta chains presented below share a single source sample, sequenced in a study of T cells after somatic rescue of genetic block. The data were produced by immunoSEQ multiplex PCR, yet TCRdb's version contains in-frame clones alone and is incomplete. The top ten hold 20% to 25% of the sample, which has around 10,000 clones, around 74% seen once. The specimen was peripheral blood mononuclear cells (PBMCs). The receptors stem from a boy younger than 18.

The chain couples TRBV16 to TRBJ2-5; TRBD1 is a possible D gene (5 bases). CDR1 KGHSY and CDR2 FQNENV come from the germline V gene. Trimming pared 4 bases from V and 2 bases from J, leaving 23 bases between. The CDR3 sequence is 18 residues long. The CDR3 region has the DNA TGTGCCAGCAGCCTTCCCTCGTGGGGAAAGGGGAAGCAAGAGACCCAGTACTTC. Translation gives CASSLPSWGKGKQETQYF.

V and J are TRBV6-6 and TRBJ2-7; D possibly matches TRBD1 or TRBD2 (5 bases each). The germline V gene has CDR1 MNHNY and CDR2 SVGAGI (reference sequence). The CDR3 loop spans 14 amino acids. V was cut by 5 bases and J by 0 bases, with 11 bases left in between. CDR3 in DNA: TGTGCCAGCAGTATCGGGACGTACTCCTACGAGCAGTACTTC. It translates to CASSIGTYSYEQYF.

The rearrangement uses TRBV5-1 and TRBJ2-3, with a possible D match to TRBD1 (6 bases). The CDR3 has 16 amino acids. V lost 0 bases and J 2 bases, leaving 13 bases between the germline ends. Germline V gene lookup returns CDR1 SGHRS and CDR2 YFSETQ. The CDR3 coding sequence is TGCGCCAGCAGCTTGGCCCCGACAGGCCTCACAGATACGCAGTATTTT. This encodes CASSLAPTGLTDTQYF. The full variable domain, its missing parts supplied by reference TRBV5-1 and TRBJ2-3, is KAGVTQTPRYLIKTRGQQVTLSCSPISGHRSVSWYQQTPGQGLQFLFEYFSETQRNKGNFPGRFSGRQFSNSRSEMNVSTLELGDSALYLCASSLAPTGLTDTQYFGPGTRLTVL.